The next 7 T cell receptor beta chains were all read from a single sample in a study of CD4 T cells in relation to SARS-CoV-2 and coronaviruses. CD4+ T cells from unexposed donors were obtained before the COVID-19 pandemic (2011-2018). Only in-frame clones appear in the TCRdb table, and some are missing; sequencing was by immunoSEQ multiplex PCR. The sample holds around 69,000 clones, approximately 94% seen once. The source material was naive CD4+ T cells from PBMCs. Subset described: naive CD4+ T cells isolated by negative enrichment. The source of these receptors is a human donor in good health.

This chain joins TRBV4-2 and TRBJ2-1; the match to TRBD2 covers 9 bases. Germline assignment: CDR1 LGHNA and CDR2 YNFKEQ. J was trimmed by 13 bases and V by 4 bases; bases with no gene match: 8. The CDR3 runs 13 residues. CDR3 residues: CASSRDTGTSQFF. The CDR3 DNA follows: TGTGCCAGCAGCCGGGACACCGGGACTAGCCAGTTCTTC.

This chain joins TRBV2 and TRBJ2-7; maybe TRBD2 (7 bases). The CDR3 length is 12 residues. The germline V gene encodes CDR1 SNHLY and CDR2 FYNNEI. V was pared by 6 bases and J by 7 bases, with 13 bases between. CDR3 protein: CASSYGGQEQYF. CDR3 in DNA: TGTGCCAGCAGCTACGGGGGGCAAGAGCAGTACTTC.

J is TRBJ2-2 and V is TRBV9; the D is unclear. The ends were cut back, 4 bases at V and 4 bases at J, with 14 bases in the middle. CDR3 length equals 15 residues. CDR1 and CDR2 (germline): SGDLS, YYNGEE. In nucleotides, the CDR3 is TGTGCCAGCAGCCCAGTGGCCCTTAGCACCGGGGAGCTGTTTTTT. It translates to CASSPVALSTGELFF.

V gene TRBV30 combines with J gene TRBJ2-7; 9 positions match TRBD2. From germline, CDR1 is GTSNPN and CDR2 SVGIG (reference sequence). The CDR3 extends over 17 amino acids. After removal of 0 bases from V and 3 bases from J, the junction contained 12 bases not matched to a gene. CDR3 DNA: TGTGCCTGGAGTGTACCTCGTAGCGGGAGATTACACTACGAGCAGTACTTC. Its translation is CAWSVPRSGRLHYEQYF.

This chain uses TRBV2 with TRBJ1-5; D possibly corresponds to TRBD1 (5 bases). Trimming stripped 2 bases from V and 1 base from J, with 6 bases between. CDR3 length: 14 amino acids. Germline V CDR1 and CDR2: SNHLY, FYNNEI. In nucleotides, the CDR3 is TGTGCCAGCAGTGAACGACAGAGCAATCAGCCCCAGCATTTT. Translated: CASSERQSNQPQHF.

The V call is TRBV19, the J call TRBJ2-5; D may be TRBD2 (6 bases). From germline, CDR1 is LNHDA and CDR2 SQIVND (reference sequence). Between the trimmed V and J ends, which lost 10 bases and 5 bases, there was a span of 23 bases. The CDR3 runs to 15 residues. Written as DNA, the CDR3 is TGTGCCACAAGTCCGAACGGGAGAATTGTTGAGACCCAGTACTTC. It translates to CATSPNGRIVETQYF.

This chain links TRBV6-4 with TRBJ1-2; TRBD1 matches at 10 bases. Germline CDR1 and CDR2: MRHNA and SNTAGT. The CDR3 contains 12 residues. Here the CDR3 DNA reads TGTGACGAGAGGGACAGGGGCCATGGCTACACCTTC. Residues: CDERDRGHGYTF.